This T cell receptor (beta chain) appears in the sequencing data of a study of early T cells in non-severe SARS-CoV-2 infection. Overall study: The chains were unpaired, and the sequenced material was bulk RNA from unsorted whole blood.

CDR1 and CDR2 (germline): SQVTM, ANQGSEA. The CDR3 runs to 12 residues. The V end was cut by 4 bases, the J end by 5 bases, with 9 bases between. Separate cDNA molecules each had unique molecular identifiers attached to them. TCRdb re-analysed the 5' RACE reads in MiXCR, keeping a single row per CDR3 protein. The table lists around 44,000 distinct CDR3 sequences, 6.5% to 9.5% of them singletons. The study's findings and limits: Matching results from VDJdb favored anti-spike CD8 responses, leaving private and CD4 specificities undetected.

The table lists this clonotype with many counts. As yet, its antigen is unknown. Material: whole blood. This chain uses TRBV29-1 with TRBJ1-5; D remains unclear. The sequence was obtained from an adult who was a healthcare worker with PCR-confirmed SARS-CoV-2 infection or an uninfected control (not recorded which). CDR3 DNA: TGCAGCGTTGGCGGGAGAGATCAGCCCCAGCATTTT. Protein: CSVGGRDQPQHF.